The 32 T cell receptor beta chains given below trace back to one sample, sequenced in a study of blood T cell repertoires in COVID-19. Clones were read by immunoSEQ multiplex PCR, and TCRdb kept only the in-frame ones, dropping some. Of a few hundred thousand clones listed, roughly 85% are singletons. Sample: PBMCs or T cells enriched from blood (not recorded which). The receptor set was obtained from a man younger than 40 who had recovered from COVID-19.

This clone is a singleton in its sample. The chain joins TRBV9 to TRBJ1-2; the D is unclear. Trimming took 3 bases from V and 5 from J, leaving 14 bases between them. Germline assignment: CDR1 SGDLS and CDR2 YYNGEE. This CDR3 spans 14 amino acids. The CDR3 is CASSGRREGYGYTF. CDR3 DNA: TGTGCCAGCAGCGGGAGGCGGGAAGGGTATGGCTACACCTTC.

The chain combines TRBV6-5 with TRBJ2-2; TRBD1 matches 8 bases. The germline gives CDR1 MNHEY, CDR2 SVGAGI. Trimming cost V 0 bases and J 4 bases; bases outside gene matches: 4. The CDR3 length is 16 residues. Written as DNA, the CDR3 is TGTGCCAGCAGTTACTCGCCCAGGGGGCTCACCGGGGAGCTGTTTTTT. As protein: CASSYSPRGLTGELFF.

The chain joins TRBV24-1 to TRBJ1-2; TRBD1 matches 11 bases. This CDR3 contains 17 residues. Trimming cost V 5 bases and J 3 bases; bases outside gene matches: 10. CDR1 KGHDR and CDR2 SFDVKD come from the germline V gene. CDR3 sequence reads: CATSAQRGTGGDYGYTF. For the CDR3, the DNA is TGTGCCACCAGTGCCCAGAGGGGGACAGGGGGGGACTATGGCTACACCTTC.

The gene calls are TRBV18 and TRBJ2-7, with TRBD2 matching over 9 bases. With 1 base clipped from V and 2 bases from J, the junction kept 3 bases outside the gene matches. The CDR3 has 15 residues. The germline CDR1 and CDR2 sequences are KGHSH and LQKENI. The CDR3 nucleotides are TGTGCCAGCTCACCACGAAGCGGGGGGACCTACGAGCAGTACTTC. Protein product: CASSPRSGGTYEQYF.

As DNA, the CDR3 is TGTGCCAGTAGTTTGACAGGGGAGGACTATGGCTACACCTTC. Translation gives CASSLTGEDYGYTF. The V and J genes are TRBV19 and TRBJ1-2; TRBD1 matches 8 bases. After removal of 5 bases from V and 3 bases from J, the junction contained 5 bases not matched to a gene. This CDR3 region has 14 residues. CDR1 and CDR2 (germline): LNHDA, SQIVND (reference sequence).

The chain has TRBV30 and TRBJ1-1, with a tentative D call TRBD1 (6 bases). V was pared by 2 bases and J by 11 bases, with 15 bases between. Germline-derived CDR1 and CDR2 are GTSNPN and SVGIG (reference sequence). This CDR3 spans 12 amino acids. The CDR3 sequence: CAWSSQGFRAFF. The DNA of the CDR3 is TGTGCCTGGAGTTCCCAGGGGTTTAGGGCTTTCTTT. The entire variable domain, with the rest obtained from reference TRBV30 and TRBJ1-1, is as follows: SQTIHQWPATLVQPVGSPLSLECTVEGTSNPNLYWYRQAAGRGLQLLFYSVGIGQISSEVPQNLSASRPQDRQFILSSKKLLLSDSGFYLCAWSSQGFRAFFGQGTRLTVV.

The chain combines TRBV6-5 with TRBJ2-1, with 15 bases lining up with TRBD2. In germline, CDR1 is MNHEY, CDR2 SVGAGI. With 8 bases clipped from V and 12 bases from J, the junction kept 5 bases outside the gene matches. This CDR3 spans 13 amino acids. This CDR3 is CASQGLAGGLQFF. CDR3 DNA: TGTGCCAGCCAGGGACTAGCGGGGGGCCTGCAGTTCTTC.

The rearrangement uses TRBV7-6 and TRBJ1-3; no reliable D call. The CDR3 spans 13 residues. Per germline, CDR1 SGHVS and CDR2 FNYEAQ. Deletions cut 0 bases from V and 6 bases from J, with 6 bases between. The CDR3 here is CASSLAPENTIYF. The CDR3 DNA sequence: TGTGCCAGCAGCTTAGCTCCAGAAAACACCATATATTTT. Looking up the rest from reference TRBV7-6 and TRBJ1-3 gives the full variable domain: GAGVSQSPRYKVTKRGQDVALRCDPISGHVSLYWYRQALGQGPEFLTYFNYEAQQDKSGLPNDRFSAERPEGSISTLTIQRTEQRDSAMYRCASSLAPENTIYFGEGSWLTVV.

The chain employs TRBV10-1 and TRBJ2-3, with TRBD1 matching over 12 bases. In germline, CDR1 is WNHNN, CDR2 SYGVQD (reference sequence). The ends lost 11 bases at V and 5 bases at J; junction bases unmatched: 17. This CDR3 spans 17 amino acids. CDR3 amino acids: CAAPGTGGPEIKDTQYF. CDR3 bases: TGCGCCGCCCCCGGGACAGGGGGCCCAGAAATTAAAGATACGCAGTATTTT.

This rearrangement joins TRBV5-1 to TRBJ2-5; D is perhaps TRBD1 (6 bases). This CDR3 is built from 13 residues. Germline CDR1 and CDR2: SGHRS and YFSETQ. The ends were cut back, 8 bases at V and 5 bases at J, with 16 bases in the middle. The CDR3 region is CASRTAPGETQYF. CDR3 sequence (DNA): TGCGCCAGTAGGACAGCCCCGGGGGAGACCCAGTACTTC. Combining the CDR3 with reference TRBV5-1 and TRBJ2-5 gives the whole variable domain KAGVTQTPRYLIKTRGQQVTLSCSPISGHRSVSWYQQTPGQGLQFLFEYFSETQRNKGNFPGRFSGRQFSNSRSEMNVSTLELGDSALYLCASRTAPGETQYFGPGTRLLVL.

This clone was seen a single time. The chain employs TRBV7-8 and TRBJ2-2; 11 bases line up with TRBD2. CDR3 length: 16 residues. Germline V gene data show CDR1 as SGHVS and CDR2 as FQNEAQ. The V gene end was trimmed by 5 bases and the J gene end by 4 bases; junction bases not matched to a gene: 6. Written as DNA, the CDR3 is TGTGCCAGCAGCGGGAGACTAGCGGGGAGCACCGGGGAGCTGTTTTTT. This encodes CASSGRLAGSTGELFF.

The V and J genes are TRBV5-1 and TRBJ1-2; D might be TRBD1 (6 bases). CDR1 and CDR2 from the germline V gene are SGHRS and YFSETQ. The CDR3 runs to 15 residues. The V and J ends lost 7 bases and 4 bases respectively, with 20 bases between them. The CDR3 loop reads CASAAGASKIYGYTF. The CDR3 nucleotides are TGCGCCAGCGCCGCGGGGGCAAGCAAAATCTATGGCTACACCTTC.

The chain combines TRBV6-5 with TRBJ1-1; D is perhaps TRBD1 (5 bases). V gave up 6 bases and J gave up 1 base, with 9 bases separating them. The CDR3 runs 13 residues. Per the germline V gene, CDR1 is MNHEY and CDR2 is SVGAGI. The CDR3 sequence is CASRGVPNTEAFF. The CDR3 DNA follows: TGTGCCAGCAGAGGGGTCCCGAACACTGAAGCTTTCTTT.

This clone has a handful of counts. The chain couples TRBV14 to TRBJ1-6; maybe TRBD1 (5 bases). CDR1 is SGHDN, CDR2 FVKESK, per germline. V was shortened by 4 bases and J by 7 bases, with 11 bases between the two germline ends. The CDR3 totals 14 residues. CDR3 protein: CASSLVGGNSPLHF. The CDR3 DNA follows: TGTGCCAGCAGCCTGGTCGGGGGGAATTCACCCCTCCACTTT. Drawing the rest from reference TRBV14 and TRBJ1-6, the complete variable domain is EAGVTQFPSHSVIEKGQTVTLRCDPISGHDNLYWYRRVMGKEIKFLLHFVKESKQDESGMPNNRFLAERTGGTYSTLKVQPAELEDSGVYFCASSLVGGNSPLHFGNGTRLTVT.

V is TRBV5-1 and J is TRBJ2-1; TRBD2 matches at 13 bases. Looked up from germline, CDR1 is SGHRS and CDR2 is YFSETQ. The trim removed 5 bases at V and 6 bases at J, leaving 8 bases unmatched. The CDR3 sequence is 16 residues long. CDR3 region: CASSVLAGGPSNEQFF. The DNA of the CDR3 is TGCGCCAGCAGTGTACTAGCGGGGGGGCCTAGCAATGAGCAGTTCTTC. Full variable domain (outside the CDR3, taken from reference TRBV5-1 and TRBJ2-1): KAGVTQTPRYLIKTRGQQVTLSCSPISGHRSVSWYQQTPGQGLQFLFEYFSETQRNKGNFPGRFSGRQFSNSRSEMNVSTLELGDSALYLCASSVLAGGPSNEQFFGPGTRLTVL.

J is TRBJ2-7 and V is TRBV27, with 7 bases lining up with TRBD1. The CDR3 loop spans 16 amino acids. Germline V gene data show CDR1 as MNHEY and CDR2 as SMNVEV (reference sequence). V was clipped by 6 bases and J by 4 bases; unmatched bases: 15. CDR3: CASSQRAMDRIYEQYF. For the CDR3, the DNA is TGTGCCAGCAGCCAACGAGCAATGGACAGGATTTACGAGCAGTACTTC.

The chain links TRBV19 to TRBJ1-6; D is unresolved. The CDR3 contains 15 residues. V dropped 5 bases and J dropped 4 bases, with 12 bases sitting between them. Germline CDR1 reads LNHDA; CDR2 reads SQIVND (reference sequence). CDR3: CASSLLGRYNSPLHF. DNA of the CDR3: TGTGCCAGTAGTCTCCTCGGCAGGTATAATTCACCCCTCCACTTT.

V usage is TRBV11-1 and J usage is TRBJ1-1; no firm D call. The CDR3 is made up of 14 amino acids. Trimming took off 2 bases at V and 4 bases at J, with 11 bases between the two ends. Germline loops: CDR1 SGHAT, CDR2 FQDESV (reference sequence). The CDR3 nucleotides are TGTGCCAGCAGCTTATCCGGGGTAGGCACTGAAGCTTTCTTT. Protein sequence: CASSLSGVGTEAFF.

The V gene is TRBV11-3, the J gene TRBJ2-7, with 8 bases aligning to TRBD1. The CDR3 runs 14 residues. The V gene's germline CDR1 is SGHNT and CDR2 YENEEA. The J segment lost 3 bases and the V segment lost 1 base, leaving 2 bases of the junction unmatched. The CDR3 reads CASSLGTGIYEQYF. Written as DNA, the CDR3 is TGTGCCAGCAGCTTAGGGACAGGGATCTACGAGCAGTACTTC.

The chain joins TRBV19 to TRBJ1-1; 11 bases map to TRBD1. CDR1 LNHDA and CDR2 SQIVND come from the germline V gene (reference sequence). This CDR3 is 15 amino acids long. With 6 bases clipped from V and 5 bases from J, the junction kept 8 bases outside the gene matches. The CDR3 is CASSVGGQGATEAFF. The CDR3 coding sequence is TGTGCCAGTAGCGTGGGAGGACAGGGGGCGACTGAAGCTTTCTTT.

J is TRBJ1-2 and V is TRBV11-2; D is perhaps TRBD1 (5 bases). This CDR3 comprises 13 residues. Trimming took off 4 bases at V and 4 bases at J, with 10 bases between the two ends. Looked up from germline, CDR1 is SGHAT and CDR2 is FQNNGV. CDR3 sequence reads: CASSSGRGYGYTF. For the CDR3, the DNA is TGTGCCAGCAGCTCGGGTAGGGGCTATGGCTACACCTTC. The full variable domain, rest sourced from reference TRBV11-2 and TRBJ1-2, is EAGVAQSPRYKIIEKRQSVAFWCNPISGHATLYWYQQILGQGPKLLIQFQNNGVVDDSQLPKDRFSAERLKGVDSTLKIQPAKLEDSAVYLCASSSGRGYGYTFGSGTRLTVV.

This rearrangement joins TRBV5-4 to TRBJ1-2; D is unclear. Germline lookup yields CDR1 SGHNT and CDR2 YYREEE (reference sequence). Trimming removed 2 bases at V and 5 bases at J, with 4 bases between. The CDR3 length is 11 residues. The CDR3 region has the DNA TGTGCCAGCAGCTTCTTATATGGCTACACCTTC. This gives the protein CASSFLYGYTF.

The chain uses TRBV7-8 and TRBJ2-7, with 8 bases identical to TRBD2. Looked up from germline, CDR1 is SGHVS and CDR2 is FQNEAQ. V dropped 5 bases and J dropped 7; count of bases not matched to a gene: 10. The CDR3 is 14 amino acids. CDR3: CASSRAGAPREQYF. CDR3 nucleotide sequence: TGTGCCAGCAGCCGAGCGGGGGCCCCTCGGGAGCAGTACTTC. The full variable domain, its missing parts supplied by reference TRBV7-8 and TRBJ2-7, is GAGVSQSPRYKVAKRGQDVALRCDPISGHVSLFWYQQALGQGPEFLTYFQNEAQLDKSGLPSDRFFAERPEGSVSTLKIQRTQQEDSAVYLCASSRAGAPREQYFGPGTRLTVT.

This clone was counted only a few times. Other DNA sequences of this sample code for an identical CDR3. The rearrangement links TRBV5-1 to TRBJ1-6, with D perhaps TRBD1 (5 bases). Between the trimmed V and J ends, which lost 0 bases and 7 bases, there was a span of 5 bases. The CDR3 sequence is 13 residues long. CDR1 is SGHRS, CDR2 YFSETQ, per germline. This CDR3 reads CASSLGQNSPLHF. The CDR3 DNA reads TGCGCCAGCAGCTTGGGACAGAATTCACCCCTCCACTTT.

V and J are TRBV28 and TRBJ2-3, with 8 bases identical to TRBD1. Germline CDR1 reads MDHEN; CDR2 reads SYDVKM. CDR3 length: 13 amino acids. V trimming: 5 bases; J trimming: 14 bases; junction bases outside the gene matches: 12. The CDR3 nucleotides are TGTGCCAGCAGTCCACCGGGACAGGCCGCCGTGTATTTT. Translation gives CASSPPGQAAVYF.

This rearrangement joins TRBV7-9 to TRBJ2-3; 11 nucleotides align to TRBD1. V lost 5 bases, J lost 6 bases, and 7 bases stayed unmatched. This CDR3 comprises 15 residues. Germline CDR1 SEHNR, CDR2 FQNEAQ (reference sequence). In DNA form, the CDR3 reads TGTGCCAGCAGCCTGGGACAGGGGGTAGGGGATACGCAGTATTTT. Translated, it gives CASSLGQGVGDTQYF. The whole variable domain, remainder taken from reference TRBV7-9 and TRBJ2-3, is DTGVSQNPRHKITKRGQNVTFRCDPISEHNRLYWYRQTLGQGPEFLTYFQNEAQLEKSRLLSDRFSAERPKGSFSTLEIQRTEQGDSAMYLCASSLGQGVGDTQYFGPGTRLTVL.

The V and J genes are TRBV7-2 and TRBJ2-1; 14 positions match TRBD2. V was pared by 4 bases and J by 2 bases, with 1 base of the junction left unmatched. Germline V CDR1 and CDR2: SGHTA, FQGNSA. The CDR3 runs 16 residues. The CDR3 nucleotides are TGTGCCAGCAGCTCGGGACTAGCGGGGGCCTACAATGAGCAGTTCTTC. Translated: CASSSGLAGAYNEQFF.

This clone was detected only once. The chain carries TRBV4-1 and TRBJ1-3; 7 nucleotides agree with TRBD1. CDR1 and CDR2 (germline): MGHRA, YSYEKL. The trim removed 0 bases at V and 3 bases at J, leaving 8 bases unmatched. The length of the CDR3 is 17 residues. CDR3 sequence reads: CASSQESGTDIGNTIYF. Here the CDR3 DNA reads TGCGCCAGCAGCCAAGAATCCGGGACAGACATTGGAAACACCATATATTTT.

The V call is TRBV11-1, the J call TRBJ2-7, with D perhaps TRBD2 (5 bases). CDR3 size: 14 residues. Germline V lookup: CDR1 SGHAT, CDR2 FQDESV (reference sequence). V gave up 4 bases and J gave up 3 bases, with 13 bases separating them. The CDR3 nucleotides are TGTGCCAGCAGCTACGGACTGGAGGTCTACGAGCAGTACTTC. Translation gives CASSYGLEVYEQYF.

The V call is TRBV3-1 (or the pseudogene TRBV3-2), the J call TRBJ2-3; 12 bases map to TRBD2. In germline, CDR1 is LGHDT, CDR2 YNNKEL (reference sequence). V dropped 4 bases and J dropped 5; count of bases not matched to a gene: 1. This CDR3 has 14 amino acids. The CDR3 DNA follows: TGTGCCAGCAGCCGGACTAGCGGGGAAGATACGCAGTATTTT. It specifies CASSRTSGEDTQYF.

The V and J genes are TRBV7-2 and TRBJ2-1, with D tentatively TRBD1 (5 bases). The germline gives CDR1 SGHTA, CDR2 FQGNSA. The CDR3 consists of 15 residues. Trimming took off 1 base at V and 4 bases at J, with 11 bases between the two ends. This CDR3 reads CASSLEVGRYNEQFF. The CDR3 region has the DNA TGTGCCAGCAGCTTAGAGGTGGGGCGGTACAATGAGCAGTTCTTC. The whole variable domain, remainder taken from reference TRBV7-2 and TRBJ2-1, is GAGVSQSPSNKVTEKGKDVELRCDPISGHTALYWYRQSLGQGLEFLIYFQGNSAPDKSGLPSDRFSAERTGGSVSTLTIQRTQQEDSAVYLCASSLEVGRYNEQFFGPGTRLTVL.

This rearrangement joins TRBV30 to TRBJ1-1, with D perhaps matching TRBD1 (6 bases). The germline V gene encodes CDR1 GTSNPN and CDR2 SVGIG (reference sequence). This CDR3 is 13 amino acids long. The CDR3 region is CALETGMNTEAFF. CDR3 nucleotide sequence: TGTGCACTAGAAACAGGGATGAACACTGAAGCTTTCTTT.